These 6 T cell receptor beta chains were all obtained from the same sample, sequenced in a study of blood T cell repertoires in COVID-19. Sequencing used immunoSEQ multiplex PCR; TCRdb keeps in-frame clones, though not all of them. Among under 200,000 clones, approximately 90% were seen once, and the ten largest hold 2% to 2.5%. The sequencing sample was made of peripheral blood. These TCRs come from a man aged 45 to 65 who had recovered from COVID-19.

This chain uses TRBV19 with TRBJ2-1, with TRBD2 matching over 9 bases. This CDR3 spans 15 amino acids. Germline CDR1 reads LNHDA; CDR2 reads SQIVND (reference sequence). The trim removed 5 bases at V and 4 bases at J, leaving 6 bases unmatched. CDR3 in amino acids: CASSLSGGPYNEQFF. Written as DNA, the CDR3 is TGTGCCAGTAGTCTTAGCGGGGGTCCTTACAATGAGCAGTTCTTC.

V gene TRBV28 combines with J gene TRBJ2-3; 9 positions agree with TRBD1. V dropped 5 bases and J dropped 2; count of bases not matched to a gene: 5. Germline V lookup: CDR1 MDHEN, CDR2 SYDVKM. The CDR3 runs to 15 residues. The CDR3 loop reads CASSKDRGLTDTQYF. In DNA form, the CDR3 reads TGTGCCAGCAGTAAGGACAGGGGCCTCACAGATACGCAGTATTTT.

This clone appeared a few times. The CDR3 reads CASSQGPSNYGYTF. CDR3 coding DNA: TGTGCCAGCAGCCAGGGGCCGAGTAACTATGGCTACACCTTC. The genes are TRBV28 and TRBJ1-2, with D maybe TRBD1 (6 bases). The germline V gene encodes CDR1 MDHEN and CDR2 SYDVKM. V was shortened by 6 bases and J by 1 base, with 12 bases between the two germline ends. The CDR3 extends over 14 amino acids.

The V call is TRBV5-4, the J call TRBJ1-1, with D tentatively TRBD1 (5 bases). The CDR3 has 15 residues. V gave up 4 bases and J gave up 0 bases, with 13 bases separating them. Germline V gene sequence: CDR1 SGHNT, CDR2 YYREEE (reference sequence). The DNA of the CDR3 is TGTGCCAGCAGCCGAGGTCAGGGATTGAACACTGAAGCTTTCTTT. Amino acids: CASSRGQGLNTEAFF.

This clone showed up just once. The J gene is TRBJ2-4, the V gene TRBV7-2, with D perhaps matching TRBD2 (6 bases). V dropped 2 bases and J dropped 1 base, with 15 bases sitting between them. CDR1 is SGHTA and CDR2 is FQGNSA in the germline V gene. The CDR3 is 17 residues long. In DNA form, the CDR3 reads TGTGCCAGCAGCTTAAGGAGGACCGGGACTGCCAAAAACATTCAGTACTTC. Translation: CASSLRRTGTAKNIQYF.

This rearrangement joins TRBV3-1 (or the pseudogene TRBV3-2) to TRBJ2-7, with 11 bases identical to TRBD2. The V gene's germline CDR1 is LGHDT and CDR2 YNNKEL (reference sequence). The CDR3 runs 16 residues. V was clipped by 4 bases and J by 5 bases; unmatched bases: 10. The CDR3 loop is CASSLKGTSGSHEQYF. The CDR3 DNA is TGTGCCAGCAGCCTCAAGGGAACTAGCGGGAGCCACGAGCAGTACTTC.